One and the same sample provided the 14 T cell receptor beta chains below, sequenced in a study of blood T cell repertoires in COVID-19 (dated by TCRdb to 2020 to 2021). Library preparation was by the immunoSEQ multiplex PCR assay. What TCRdb holds here is the immuneACCESS table cut down to in-frame rearrangements. Part of the clones is not present; checked against another copy, under half of the missing clones reflect an unresolved V gene, and the others are unexplained. The sample table contains 190,000 or so clones; only one count was recorded for 70% to 90% of them. The top ten clones comprise 0.75% to 0.95% of the sample. Material: peripheral blood. The receptors shown here come from a woman in her 70s with acute or convalescent COVID-19.

This sequence joins TRBV5-1 and TRBJ2-1, with 7 bases identical to TRBD2. Germline V gene lookup returns CDR1 SGHRS and CDR2 YFSETQ. V lost 2 bases to trimming and J lost 1 base; unmatched junction nucleotides: 12. The CDR3 is 18 amino acids. CDR3 residues: CASSLAGIATLSYNEQFF. The CDR3 DNA reads TGCGCCAGCAGCTTAGCGGGGATCGCTACCCTATCCTACAATGAGCAGTTCTTC.

This chain connects TRBV29-1 to TRBJ1-4, with 7 bases aligning to TRBD1. This CDR3 is built from 13 residues. CDR1 is SQVTM and CDR2 is ANQGSEA in the germline V gene. The V gene end was trimmed by 7 bases and the J gene end by 8 bases; junction bases not matched to a gene: 10. CDR3 in DNA: TGCAGCGCCGCACAGGGGTTAGGGGAAAAACTGTTTTTT. Translated, it gives CSAAQGLGEKLFF. Full variable domain (missing parts from reference TRBV29-1 and TRBJ1-4): SAVISQKPSRDICQRGTSLTIQCQVDSQVTMMFWYRQQPGQSLTLIATANQGSEATYESGFVIDKFPISRPNLTFSTLTVSNMSPEDSSIYLCSAAQGLGEKLFFGSGTQLSVL.

V gene TRBV11-3 combines with J gene TRBJ2-5; D may be TRBD1 (5 bases). From germline, CDR1 is SGHNT and CDR2 YENEEA. This CDR3 spans 15 amino acids. V was pared by 1 base and J by 2 bases, with 11 bases between. CDR3: CASSLVATDQETQYF. CDR3 in DNA: TGTGCCAGCAGCTTAGTTGCGACAGATCAAGAGACCCAGTACTTC.

This clone was picked up one time. This chain connects TRBV3-1 (or the pseudogene TRBV3-2) to TRBJ2-5, with D possibly TRBD2 on 5 matching bases. Germline V gene data show CDR1 as LGHDT and CDR2 as YNNKEL (reference sequence). V lost 2 bases, J lost 1 base, and 14 bases lay in between. The CDR3 length is 16 residues. This CDR3 is CASSQLATLGQETQYF. The CDR3 nucleotides are TGTGCCAGCAGCCAACTAGCAACCTTGGGCCAAGAGACCCAGTACTTC.

The chain employs TRBV19 and TRBJ2-1; 10 positions agree with TRBD1. Germline assignment: CDR1 LNHDA and CDR2 SQIVND (reference sequence). CDR3 length equals 13 residues. Germline trimming cut 4 bases from V and 9 bases from J; bases unmatched to any gene: 3. This CDR3 is CASSTDRGVEQFF. The CDR3 region has the DNA TGTGCCAGTAGTACGGACAGGGGGGTTGAGCAGTTCTTC.

The chain combines TRBV7-2 with TRBJ2-3, with 8 bases identical to TRBD1. The CDR3 totals 15 residues. V was clipped by 5 bases and J by 0 bases; unmatched bases: 4. Germline CDR1 and CDR2: SGHTA and FQGNSA. The CDR3 region has the DNA TGTGCCAGCAGCCCGGACAGGGCAAGCACAGATACGCAGTATTTT. The encoded protein is CASSPDRASTDTQYF.

CDR3 region: CASSLMRGSTTEAFF. The CDR3 region has the DNA TGTGCCAGCAGTTTAATGCGAGGGTCGACCACTGAAGCTTTCTTT. The rearrangement joins TRBV28 to TRBJ1-1, with D unresolved. Germline loops: CDR1 MDHEN, CDR2 SYDVKM. Trimming cost V 2 bases and J 4 bases, with 14 bases left between them. The CDR3 length is 15 residues.

A remark on this clone: The same CDR3 arises from other DNA sequences in this sample as well. The rearrangement links TRBV5-4 to TRBJ2-2, with D unclear. CDR3 length: 12 residues. The V and J ends lost 5 bases and 2 bases respectively, with 4 bases between them. Germline values: CDR1 SGHNT, CDR2 YYREEE (reference sequence). The CDR3 nucleotides are TGTGCCAGCAGTCTTAACACCGGGGAGCTGTTTTTT. Translation gives CASSLNTGELFF.

The J gene is TRBJ2-2, the V gene TRBV6-4; possibly TRBD1 for D (6 bases). The CDR3 length is 13 residues. V dropped 5 bases and J dropped 7 bases, with 11 bases sitting between them. Germline V gene sequence: CDR1 MRHNA, CDR2 SNTAGT. The CDR3 DNA sequence: TGTGCCAGCAGTAAGGACAGTTACGGGGAGCTGTTTTTT. Residues: CASSKDSYGELFF.

The chain couples TRBV5-1 to TRBJ2-5, with D perhaps TRBD2 (6 bases). V lost 6 bases to trimming and J lost 3 bases, with 18 bases between them. Germline values: CDR1 SGHRS, CDR2 YFSETQ. This CDR3 is built from 15 residues. The CDR3 DNA reads TGCGCCAGCACCCCTCGCGGGGCTAGCGAAGAGACCCAGTACTTC. Translation gives CASTPRGASEETQYF.

A remark on this clone: Other nucleotide sequences in the sample specify the same CDR3. The V call is TRBV7-9, the J call TRBJ1-5, with D possibly being TRBD1 (5 bases). CDR1 and CDR2 (germline): SEHNR, FQNEAQ (reference sequence). The CDR3 has 14 amino acids. Trimming removed 3 bases at V and 1 base at J, with 7 bases between. Here the CDR3 reads CASSLAGSNQPQHF. CDR3 DNA: TGTGCCAGCAGCTTGGCAGGGAGCAATCAGCCCCAGCATTTT.

J is TRBJ2-7 and V is TRBV6-5, with D perhaps TRBD1 (5 bases). V was trimmed by 7 bases and J by 0 bases, leaving 16 bases between them. Germline V gene lookup returns CDR1 MNHEY and CDR2 SVGAGI. The CDR3 length is 15 residues. The CDR3, as DNA: TGTGCCAGCAAGATAGACCGACAGCGCTCCTACGAGCAGTACTTC. It yields the protein CASKIDRQRSYEQYF.

This clone showed up just a few times. The V and J genes are TRBV5-1 and TRBJ2-7; 8 positions match TRBD2. The junction had 9 bases not matched to a gene; V was cut back by 4 bases and J by 6 bases. CDR3 size: 14 residues. CDR1 SGHRS and CDR2 YFSETQ come from the germline V gene. This chain's CDR3 is CASSPVAGSSEQYF. The CDR3 DNA is TGCGCCAGCAGCCCCGTAGCGGGATCATCCGAGCAGTACTTC.

This clone was observed a single time. The chain uses TRBV11-1 and TRBJ1-1, with D possibly matching TRBD1 (6 bases). Trimming shortened V by 5 bases and J by 3 bases, and 13 bases separated the two germline ends. Germline assignment: CDR1 SGHAT and CDR2 FQDESV (reference sequence). The CDR3 length is 14 residues. The CDR3 sequence is CASSPPGGYTEAFF. In DNA form, the CDR3 reads TGTGCCAGCAGCCCTCCTGGGGGCTACACTGAAGCTTTCTTT.